A selection of T cell receptor beta chains follows, all from one sample in a study of cytomegalovirus exposure and HLA in healthy donors. The assay was immunoSEQ multiplex PCR, and TCRdb's table has in-frame clones only and misses some. Of around 150,000 clones in the sample, 80% were seen once. The sequenced sample was PBMCs. The receptors originated from a male donor in good health and CMV-seropositive. Each CDR3 is given with its conserved first and last residue. The D gene is left open where the match is weak. Size values are once, few and many counts, or a class for expanded clones, and some rows have none.

TRBV7-2	TRBD1	few	TRBJ2-7	CASSDNRGFSNEQYF	TGTGCCAGCAGCGATAACAGGGGGTTTAGCAACGAGCAGTACTTC
TRBV29-1	.	.	TRBJ2-3	CSVGWTFGVGTDTQYF	TGCAGCGTTGGTTGGACCTTCGGGGTAGGCACAGATACGCAGTATTTT
TRBV4-1	TRBD2	few	TRBJ2-7	CASSQVETSGRYEQYF	TGCGCCAGCAGCCAAGTAGAGACTAGCGGGAGGTACGAGCAGTACTTC
TRBV9	.	.	TRBJ2-7	CASSEWDFSYEQYF	TGTGCCAGCAGCGAGTGGGACTTTTCCTACGAGCAGTACTTC
TRBV19	TRBD1	.	TRBJ1-6	CASTTQEGADFNSPLHF	TGTGCCAGTACCACACAGGAGGGGGCTGATTTTAATTCACCCCTCCACTTT
TRBV11-3	TRBD1	.	TRBJ1-1	CASLDRGLTEAFF	TGTGCCAGCCTTGACAGGGGGCTCACTGAAGCTTTCTTT
TRBV10-3	.	.	TRBJ2-4	CAISDSAGKGKNIQYF	TGTGCCATCAGTGATTCCGCGGGAAAGGGGAAAAACATTCAGTACTTC
TRBV18	.	.	TRBJ2-5	CASSSARRLETQYF	TGTGCCAGCTCTTCCGCCCGGAGGTTGGAGACCCAGTACTTC
TRBV7-9	.	.	TRBJ2-7	CASSRQVYEQYF	TGTGCCAGCAGCCGACAGGTCTACGAGCAGTACTTC
TRBV30	TRBD2	few	TRBJ2-3	CAWIGRSTDTQYF	TGTGCCTGGATCGGGAGGTCCACAGATACGCAGTATTTT
TRBV18	.	.	TRBJ2-7	CASSPLRVAELSYEQYF	TGTGCCAGCTCACCCCTTCGGGTAGCGGAGCTCTCCTACGAGCAGTACTTC
TRBV19	TRBD2	few	TRBJ2-3	CASSIDIAGEGTDTQYF	TGTGCCAGTAGTATAGACATAGCGGGAGAGGGCACAGATACGCAGTATTTT
TRBV5-1	.	once	TRBJ1-2	CASSLGGAKANYGYTF	TGCGCCAGCAGCTTGGGTGGGGCAAAGGCTAACTATGGCTACACCTTC
TRBV6-5	.	.	TRBJ2-5	CASSYLRGNWETQYF	TGTGCCAGCAGTTACTTAAGGGGTAATTGGGAGACCCAGTACTTC
TRBV30	TRBD1	once	TRBJ1-5	CAWARTGGQPQHF	TGTGCCTGGGCTAGGACAGGGGGGCAGCCCCAGCATTTT
TRBV7-3	TRBD1	.	TRBJ2-1	CASSLTRTGGRGEQFF	TGTGCCAGCAGCTTAACTCGCACAGGGGGCCGCGGTGAGCAGTTCTTC
TRBV10-3	.	.	TRBJ2-5	CAPPGRGQYF	TGTGCCCCCCCTGGCCGGGGGCAGTACTTC
TRBV7-9	.	few	TRBJ1-1	CASSLEGAGRTEAFF	TGTGCCAGCAGCTTAGAAGGGGCAGGGAGGACTGAAGCTTTCTTT
TRBV6-1	TRBD2	.	TRBJ2-3	CASSGQGGTDTQYF	TGTGCCAGCAGTGGGCAGGGAGGGACAGATACGCAGTATTTT
TRBV10-3	.	few	TRBJ2-5	CAISESEVGGETQYF	TGTGCCATCAGTGAGTCGGAAGTAGGAGGAGAGACCCAGTACTTC
TRBV19	.	.	TRBJ1-1	CGAGHLTEAFF	TGCGGCGCAGGGCACCTCACTGAAGCTTTCTTT
TRBV27	.	.	TRBJ2-2	CASSLLGRRELFF	TGTGCCAGCAGTTTATTGGGGAGGAGGGAGCTGTTTTTT
TRBV7-9	TRBD1	once	TRBJ1-1	CASSLWPDRGHTEAFF	TGTGCCAGCAGCTTATGGCCCGACAGGGGGCACACTGAAGCTTTCTTT
TRBV7-9	.	once	TRBJ2-2	CASSLATFPLSNTGELFF	TGTGCCAGCAGCTTAGCCACATTCCCCTTGTCAAACACCGGGGAGCTGTTTTTT
TRBV9	.	.	TRBJ2-2	CASSVAQGLAVNTGELFF	TGTGCCAGCAGCGTAGCTCAGGGGCTAGCGGTTAACACCGGGGAGCTGTTTTTT
TRBV14	TRBD2	.	TRBJ2-5	CASSQDSGLARSETQYF	TGTGCCAGCAGCCAAGATAGCGGGCTAGCTCGAAGCGAGACCCAGTACTTC
TRBV5-4	.	.	TRBJ2-7	CASSLEPDRGEQYF	TGTGCCAGCAGCTTGGAGCCCGACCGGGGAGAGCAGTACTTC
TRBV27	TRBD2	.	TRBJ2-5	CASSRTSGGGETQYF	TGTGCCAGCAGTCGGACTAGCGGGGGCGGAGAGACCCAGTACTTC
TRBV5-1	TRBD2	.	TRBJ2-7	CASSLASQSATGLAGGPIDEQYF	TGCGCCAGCAGCTTGGCAAGTCAATCGGCGACCGGACTAGCGGGAGGGCCCATAGACGAGCAGTACTTC
TRBV2	.	.	TRBJ2-7	CASTPRQSYEQYF	TGTGCCAGCACCCCGAGGCAGTCCTACGAGCAGTACTTC
TRBV19	TRBD1	.	TRBJ1-2	CASIDIGGTGAIDYGYTF	TGTGCCAGTATCGACATTGGTGGGACAGGGGCAATTGACTATGGCTACACCTTC
TRBV7-8	TRBD1	.	TRBJ2-1	CASSRTGGYNEQFF	TGTGCCAGCAGCCGGACAGGGGGCTACAATGAGCAGTTCTTC
TRBV27	.	.	TRBJ1-5	CASSIGGWQPQHF	TGTGCCAGCAGTATTGGGGGCTGGCAGCCCCAGCATTTT
TRBV7-2	.	.	TRBJ1-2	CASSLVSPGAYGYTF	TGTGCCAGCAGCTTAGTGTCCCCGGGAGCCTATGGCTACACCTTC
TRBV7-9	TRBD1	once	TRBJ2-5	CASSPTGPETQYF	TGTGCCAGCAGCCCGACAGGGCCCGAGACCCAGTACTTC